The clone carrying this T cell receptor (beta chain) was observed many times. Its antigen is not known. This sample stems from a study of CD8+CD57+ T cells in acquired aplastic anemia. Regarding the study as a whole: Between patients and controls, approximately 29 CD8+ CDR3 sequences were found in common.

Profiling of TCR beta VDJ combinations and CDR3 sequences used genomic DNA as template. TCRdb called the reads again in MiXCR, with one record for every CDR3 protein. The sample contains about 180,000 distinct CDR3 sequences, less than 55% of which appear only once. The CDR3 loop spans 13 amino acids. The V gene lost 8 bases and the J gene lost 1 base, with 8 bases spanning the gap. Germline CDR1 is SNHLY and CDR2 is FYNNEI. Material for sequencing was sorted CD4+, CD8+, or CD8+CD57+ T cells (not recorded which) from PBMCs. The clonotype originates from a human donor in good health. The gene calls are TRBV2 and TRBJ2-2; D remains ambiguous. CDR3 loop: CASVSQNTGELFF. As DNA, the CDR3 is TGTGCCAGCGTTTCCCAGAACACCGGGGAGCTGTTTTTT.